The 13 T cell receptor beta chains below all came from one sample that was sequenced in a study of OX40 agonist ivuxolimab in advanced cancers. The table came from immunoSEQ multiplex PCR; TCRdb's copy has only in-frame clones and leaves some out. The sample has tens of thousands of clones; roughly 80% are singletons. The specimen was CD4+ or CD8+ T cells sorted from blood, collected in a trial of the OX40 agonist ivuxolimab. The receptors here all came from an adult with an advanced solid tumor such as melanoma, head and neck, liver or kidney cancer.

On this clone: Other nucleotide sequences from this sample produce the same CDR3. The chain carries TRBV10-3 and TRBJ2-3; 7 bases are shared with TRBD2. The germline V gene has CDR1 ENHRY and CDR2 SYGVKD. Germline trimming cut 4 bases from V and 3 bases from J; bases unmatched to any gene: 4. The CDR3 runs 14 residues. CDR3 amino acids: CAISVGGSTDTQYF. In DNA form, the CDR3 reads TGTGCCATCAGTGTGGGGGGGTCTACAGATACGCAGTATTTT.

This clone turned up a few times. The chain carries TRBV4-1 and TRBJ1-2; 7 positions agree with TRBD1. V dropped 1 base and J dropped 1; count of bases not matched to a gene: 12. The CDR3 covers 18 residues. CDR1 is MGHRA and CDR2 is YSYEKL in the germline V gene. The CDR3, as DNA: TGCGCCAGCAGCCAAGGATGGGGGGGTACAGGGGATAACTATGGCTACACCTTC. The encoded protein is CASSQGWGGTGDNYGYTF.

The chain has TRBV19 and TRBJ1-2; TRBD1 aligns across 8 bases. The CDR3 consists of 15 residues. The trim removed 5 bases at V and 4 bases at J, leaving 9 bases unmatched. CDR1 is LNHDA and CDR2 is SQIVND in the germline V gene (reference sequence). The CDR3 DNA sequence: TGTGCCAGTAGTCCTGACAGGGGATCGGGCTATGGCTACACCTTC. Protein: CASSPDRGSGYGYTF.

V and J are TRBV2 and TRBJ2-2, with 13 bases identical to TRBD2. The V segment lost 0 bases and the J segment 4 bases; nucleotides outside the gene matches: 5. Germline CDR1 and CDR2: SNHLY and FYNNEI. The CDR3 loop spans 18 amino acids. CDR3 nucleotides: TGTGCCAGCAGTGAAGCAAGACTAGCGGGAGGCGGCACCGGGGAGCTGTTTTTT. Amino acids: CASSEARLAGGGTGELFF.

The genes are TRBV11-2 and TRBJ2-7; the match to TRBD1 covers 8 bases. CDR1 and CDR2 from the germline V gene are SGHAT and FQNNGV. This CDR3 has 14 amino acids. After removal of 0 bases from V and 4 bases from J, the junction contained 2 bases not matched to a gene. CDR3 nucleotides: TGTGCCAGCAGCTTAGAAGGACAGGGATACGAGCAGTACTTC. Translation: CASSLEGQGYEQYF.

This clone was seen once. The rearrangement joins TRBV18 to TRBJ2-7, with D perhaps TRBD1 (6 bases). Germline V gene data show CDR1 as KGHSH and CDR2 as LQKENI. This CDR3 region has 13 residues. V was cut by 6 bases and J by 0 bases, with 9 bases left in between. DNA for the CDR3: TGTGCCAGCTCGGACAGTCCCTCCTACGAGCAGTACGTC. Residues: CASSDSPSYEQYV.

The chain has TRBV14 and TRBJ2-7, with 8 positions matching TRBD2. The CDR3 has 12 residues. Per germline, CDR1 SGHDN and CDR2 FVKESK. V shed 4 bases and J 9 bases; nucleotides not matched to a gene: 5. CDR3 protein: CASSRSGGGQYV. CDR3 sequence (DNA): TGTGCCAGCAGCCGAAGCGGGGGCGGGCAGTACGTC.

V gene TRBV9 combines with J gene TRBJ1-4; TRBD1 is a possible D gene (6 bases). The CDR3 runs to 15 residues. V was pared by 1 base and J by 4 bases, with 11 bases between. Germline loops: CDR1 SGDLS, CDR2 YYNGEE. The CDR3 reads CASSVTGQFNEKLFF. The CDR3 DNA reads as TGTGCCAGCAGCGTAACCGGACAGTTTAATGAAAAACTGTTTTTT.

This chain connects TRBV9 to TRBJ1-2; D is undetermined. CDR1 is SGDLS, CDR2 YYNGEE, per germline. CDR3 size: 16 residues. V shed 4 bases and J shed 5 bases, with 21 bases lying between them. DNA of the CDR3: TGTGCCAGCAGCCCTTATATTTGGAGCCCTAGTTATGGCTACACCTTC. Translation: CASSPYIWSPSYGYTF.

The chain is built from TRBV5-1 and TRBJ1-1; no clear D. With 1 base removed from V and 1 base from J, the gap between germline ends came to 2 bases. CDR1 is SGHRS, CDR2 YFSETQ, per germline. This CDR3 region has 12 residues. The CDR3 nucleotides are TGCGCCAGCAGCTTGCAGAACACTGAAGCTTTCTTT. It translates to CASSLQNTEAFF.

CDR3 DNA sequence: TGTGCCAGTAGCGGACCCGGACAGTTTCCGAACACTGAAGCTTTCTTT. This encodes CASSGPGQFPNTEAFF. The V gene is TRBV19, the J gene TRBJ1-1; maybe TRBD1 (6 bases). Germline CDR1 and CDR2: LNHDA and SQIVND (reference sequence). This CDR3 is built from 16 residues. Trimming stripped 6 bases from V and 1 base from J, with 18 bases between.

V is TRBV28 and J is TRBJ2-2; maybe TRBD1 (5 bases). Germline V gene data show CDR1 as MDHEN and CDR2 as SYDVKM. Between the trimmed V and J ends, which lost 2 bases and 8 bases, there was a span of 18 bases. The CDR3 totals 16 residues. DNA for the CDR3: TGTGCCAGCAGTTTAATCCGACAGAGTATCACTGGGGAGCTGTTTTTT. This sequence encodes CASSLIRQSITGELFF. Full variable domain (missing parts from reference TRBV28 and TRBJ2-2): DVKVTQSSRYLVKRTGEKVFLECVQDMDHENMFWYRQDPGLGLRLIYFSYDVKMKEKGDIPEGYSVSREKKERFSLILESASTNQTSMYLCASSLIRQSITGELFFGEGSRLTVL.

This rearrangement joins TRBV5-5 to TRBJ1-2, with D maybe TRBD1 (5 bases). CDR3 length: 14 residues. The germline V gene has CDR1 SGHKS and CDR2 YYEKEE (reference sequence). Between the trimmed V and J ends, which lost 2 bases and 5 bases, there was a span of 13 bases. In DNA, the CDR3 is TGTGCCAGCAGCTTCCAGGGAATGGGTTATGGCTACACCTTC. Translation gives CASSFQGMGYGYTF.